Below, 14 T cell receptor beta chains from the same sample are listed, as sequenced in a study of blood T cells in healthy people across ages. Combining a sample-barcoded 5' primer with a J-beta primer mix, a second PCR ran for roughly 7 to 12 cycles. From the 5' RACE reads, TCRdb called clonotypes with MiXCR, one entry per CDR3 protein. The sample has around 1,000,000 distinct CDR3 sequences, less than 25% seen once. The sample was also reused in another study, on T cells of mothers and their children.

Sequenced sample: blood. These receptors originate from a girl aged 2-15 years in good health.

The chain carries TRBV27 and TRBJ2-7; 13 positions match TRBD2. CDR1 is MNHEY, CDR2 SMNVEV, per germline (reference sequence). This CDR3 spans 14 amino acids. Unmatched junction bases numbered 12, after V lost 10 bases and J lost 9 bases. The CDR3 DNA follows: TGTGCCATTGGAGAACTAGCGGGAGGGCTAGGGCAGTACTTC. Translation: CAIGELAGGLGQYF.

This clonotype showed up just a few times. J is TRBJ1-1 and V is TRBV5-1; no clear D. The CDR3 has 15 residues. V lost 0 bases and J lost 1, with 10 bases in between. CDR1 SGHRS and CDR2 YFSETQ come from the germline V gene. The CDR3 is CASSLAIGENTEAFF. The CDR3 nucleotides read TGCGCCAGCAGCTTGGCCATCGGGGAGAACACTGAAGCTTTCTTT. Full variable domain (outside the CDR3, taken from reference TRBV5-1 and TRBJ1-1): KAGVTQTPRYLIKTRGQQVTLSCSPISGHRSVSWYQQTPGQGLQFLFEYFSETQRNKGNFPGRFSGRQFSNSRSEMNVSTLELGDSALYLCASSLAIGENTEAFFGQGTRLTVV.

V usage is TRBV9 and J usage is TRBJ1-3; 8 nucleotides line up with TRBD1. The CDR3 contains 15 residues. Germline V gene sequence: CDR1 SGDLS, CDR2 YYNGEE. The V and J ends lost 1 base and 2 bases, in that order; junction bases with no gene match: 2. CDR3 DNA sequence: TGTGCCAGCAGCGTACAGGGGGCAACTGGAAACACCATATATTTT. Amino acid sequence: CASSVQGATGNTIYF.

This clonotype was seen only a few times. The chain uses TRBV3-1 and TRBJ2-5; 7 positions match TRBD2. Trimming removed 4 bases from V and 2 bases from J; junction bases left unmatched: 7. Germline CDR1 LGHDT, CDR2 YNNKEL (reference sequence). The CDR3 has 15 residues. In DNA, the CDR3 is TGTGCCAGCAGCCCGGGAGGATCAGCTCAAGAGACCCAGTACTTC. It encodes CASSPGGSAQETQYF.

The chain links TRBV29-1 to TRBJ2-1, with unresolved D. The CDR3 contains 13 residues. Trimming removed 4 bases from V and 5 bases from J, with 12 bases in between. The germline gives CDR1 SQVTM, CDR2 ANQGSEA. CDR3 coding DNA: TGCAGCGTTGGACCAAGGCTCCACAATGAGCAGTTCTTC. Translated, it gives CSVGPRLHNEQFF.

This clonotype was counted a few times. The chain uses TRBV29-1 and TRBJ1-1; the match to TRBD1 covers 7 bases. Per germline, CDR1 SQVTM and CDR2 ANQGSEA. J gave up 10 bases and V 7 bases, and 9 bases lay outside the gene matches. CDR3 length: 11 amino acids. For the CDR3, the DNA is TGCAGCGAGGGGACAGTCGATGGAGCTTTCTTT. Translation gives CSEGTVDGAFF.

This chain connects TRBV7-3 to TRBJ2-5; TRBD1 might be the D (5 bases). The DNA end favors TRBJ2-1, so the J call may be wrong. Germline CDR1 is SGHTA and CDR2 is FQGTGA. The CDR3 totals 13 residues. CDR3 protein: CASSQTAYNEQFF. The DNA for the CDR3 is TGTGCCAGCAGCCAGACAGCATACAATGAGCAGTTCTTC.

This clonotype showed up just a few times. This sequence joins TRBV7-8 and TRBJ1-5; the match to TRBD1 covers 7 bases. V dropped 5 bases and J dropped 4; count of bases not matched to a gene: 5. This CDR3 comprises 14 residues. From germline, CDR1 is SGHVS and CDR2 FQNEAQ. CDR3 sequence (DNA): TGTGCCAGCAGCCGGGGACAGTCGAATCAGCCCCAGCATTTT. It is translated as CASSRGQSNQPQHF.

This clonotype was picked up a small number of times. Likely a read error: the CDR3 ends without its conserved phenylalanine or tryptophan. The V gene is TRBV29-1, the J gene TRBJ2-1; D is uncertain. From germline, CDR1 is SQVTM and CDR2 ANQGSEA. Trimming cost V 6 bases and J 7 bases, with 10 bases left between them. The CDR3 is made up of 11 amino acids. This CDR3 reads CSVNLGNEQFL. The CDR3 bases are TGCAGCGTCAACCTGGGGAATGAGCAGTTCCTC.

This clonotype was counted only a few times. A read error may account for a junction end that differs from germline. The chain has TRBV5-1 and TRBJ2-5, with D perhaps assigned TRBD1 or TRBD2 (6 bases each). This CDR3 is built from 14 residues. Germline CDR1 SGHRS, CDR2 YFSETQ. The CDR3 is CASSLVGGAETQYF. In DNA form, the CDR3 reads TGTGCCAGCAGCTTGGTGGGGGGCGCGGAGACCCAGTACTTC.

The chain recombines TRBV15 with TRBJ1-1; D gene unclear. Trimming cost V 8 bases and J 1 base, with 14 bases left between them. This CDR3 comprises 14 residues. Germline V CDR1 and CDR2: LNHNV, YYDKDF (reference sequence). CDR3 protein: CATRFVTANTEAFF. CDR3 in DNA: TGTGCCACCCGATTCGTGACTGCGAACACTGAAGCTTTCTTT.

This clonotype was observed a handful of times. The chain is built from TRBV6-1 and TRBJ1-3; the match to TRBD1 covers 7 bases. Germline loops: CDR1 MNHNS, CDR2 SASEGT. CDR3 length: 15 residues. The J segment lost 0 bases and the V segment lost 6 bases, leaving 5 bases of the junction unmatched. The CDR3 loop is CASRTGTDSGNTIYF. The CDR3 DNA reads TGTGCCAGCAGGACAGGGACTGACTCTGGAAACACCATATATTTT.

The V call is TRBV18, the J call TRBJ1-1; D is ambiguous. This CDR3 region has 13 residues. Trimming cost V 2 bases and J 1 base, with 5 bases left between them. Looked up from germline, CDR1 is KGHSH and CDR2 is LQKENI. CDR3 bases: TGTGCCAGCTCACCAGAGGGGAACACTGAAGCTTTCTTT. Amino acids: CASSPEGNTEAFF.

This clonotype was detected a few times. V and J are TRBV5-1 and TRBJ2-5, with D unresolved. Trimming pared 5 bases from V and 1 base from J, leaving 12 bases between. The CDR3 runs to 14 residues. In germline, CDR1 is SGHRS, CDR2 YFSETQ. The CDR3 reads CASRLGQIQETQYF. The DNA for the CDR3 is TGCGCCAGCAGGTTAGGGCAGATCCAAGAGACCCAGTACTTC.